This entry is about one T cell receptor beta chain. This record comes from a study of blood T cell repertoires in COVID-19. Looking at the study overall: Spain, Italy and the United States supplied samples that represented acute and convalescent COVID-19.

In the original workflow: Amplification with reference gene primers provided the estimates of nucleated cell counts. Some clones are missing from TCRdb's copy, which holds only in-frame ones; the method was immunoSEQ multiplex PCR. V and J calls and clone size are copied from that table; D and trimming were computed from the DNA. The data contain over 200,000 clones, around 80% of them singletons. The CDR3 is made up of 12 amino acids. Trimming took 5 bases from V and 2 from J, leaving 6 bases between them. CDR1 and CDR2 (germline): MNHNS, SASEGT. For recovered donors of Cohort 3, there were two negative PCRs, clearance, or symptom resolution.

The sequenced sample was PBMCs or T cells enriched from blood (not recorded which). This rearrangement joins TRBV6-1 to TRBJ1-2; D is unresolved. The clonotype originates from a man aged 55 to 70 who had recovered from COVID-19. The CDR3 loop reads CASSPGNYGYTF. The CDR3, as DNA: TGTGCCAGCAGTCCCGGGAACTATGGCTACACCTTC.